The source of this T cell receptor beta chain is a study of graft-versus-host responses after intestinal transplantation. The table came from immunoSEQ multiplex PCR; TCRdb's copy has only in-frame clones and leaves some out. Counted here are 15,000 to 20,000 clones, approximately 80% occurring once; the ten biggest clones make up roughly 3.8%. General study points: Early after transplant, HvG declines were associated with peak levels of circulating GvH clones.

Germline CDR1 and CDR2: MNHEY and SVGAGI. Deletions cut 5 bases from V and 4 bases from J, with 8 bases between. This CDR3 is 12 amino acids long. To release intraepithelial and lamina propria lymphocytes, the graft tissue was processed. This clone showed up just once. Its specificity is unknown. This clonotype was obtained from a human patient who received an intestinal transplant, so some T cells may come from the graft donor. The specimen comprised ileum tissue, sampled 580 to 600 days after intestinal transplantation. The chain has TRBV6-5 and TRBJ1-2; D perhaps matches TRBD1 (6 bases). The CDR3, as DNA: TGTGCCAGCAGTACAGGGCGCTATGGCTACACCTTC. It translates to CASSTGRYGYTF.